This TCR beta chain emerged from a study of CD8+ T cells in alopecia areata. The treatment: oral pan-JAK inhibitor, 5-10 mg twice daily. Reverse transcribed after extraction, RNA yielded cDNA as the sequencing template. Data came from immunoSEQ multiplex PCR; TCRdb stores just in-frame clones and leaves some out. This table has 200,000 to 250,000 clones, 64% appearing once. This sequence was found in a human donor with alopecia areata. The source material was CD4+ T cells sorted from blood, sampled at week 4, from a patient treated with tofacitinib.

CDR3 sequence: CASSPSVQVGTGELFF. The CDR3 DNA reads TGTGCCAGCTCACCATCCGTCCAGGTGGGCACCGGGGAGCTGTTTTTT. J is TRBJ2-2 and V is TRBV18; D is unclear. In germline, CDR1 is KGHSH, CDR2 LQKENI. The CDR3 is 16 residues long. The V gene lost 2 bases and the J gene lost 4 bases, with 14 bases spanning the gap.